One and the same sample provided the 11 T cell receptor beta chains below, sequenced in a study of cytomegalovirus exposure and HLA in healthy donors. Amplification used 60 Vbeta primers and 13 Jbeta primers. The method was immunoSEQ multiplex PCR; TCRdb's version includes in-frame clones alone and lacks a portion of them. The sample carries 150,000 to 160,000 clones, 70% to 90% recorded once. Source material: PBMCs. These receptors all stem from a woman aged 40-49 years in good health and CMV-seropositive.

The chain is built from TRBV6-6 and TRBJ2-4; D is uncertain. The CDR3 spans 14 residues. V shed 2 bases and J shed 10 bases, with 15 bases lying between them. CDR1 MNHNY and CDR2 SVGAGI come from the germline V gene (reference sequence). The CDR3 DNA reads as TGTGCCAGCAGTTACGGGCAGCCGAACGCGATTCAGTACTTC. Protein: CASSYGQPNAIQYF.

J is TRBJ2-1 and V is TRBV9; 9 bases are a match to TRBD2. The J segment lost 8 bases and the V segment lost 0 bases, leaving 9 bases of the junction unmatched. Looked up from germline, CDR1 is SGDLS and CDR2 is YYNGEE. The CDR3 is 16 residues long. CDR3 in DNA: TGTGCCAGCAGCGTAGAGGTAGCGGGAGTTCTCGATGAGCAGTTCTTC. It yields the protein CASSVEVAGVLDEQFF.

This sequence joins TRBV10-3 and TRBJ1-6; 9 bases are a match to TRBD1. The CDR3 contains 16 residues. Germline V gene lookup returns CDR1 ENHRY and CDR2 SYGVKD. V was pared by 4 bases and J by 9 bases, with 10 bases of the junction left unmatched. CDR3 in amino acids: CAISAFPGTGTSPLHF. The CDR3 DNA is TGTGCCATCAGTGCCTTCCCCGGGACAGGGACTTCACCCCTCCACTTT.

The chain links TRBV11-2 to TRBJ2-1; D is perhaps TRBD2 (5 bases). Germline lookup yields CDR1 SGHAT and CDR2 FQNNGV. Trimming pared 8 bases from V and 7 bases from J, leaving 24 bases between. The CDR3 contains 16 residues. The CDR3 DNA is TGTGCCAGCGTCCATCGATTGAGGGCTGGTCGGAATGAGCAGTTCTTC. Translating gives CASVHRLRAGRNEQFF.

The chain is built from TRBV7-6 and TRBJ2-7, with 11 bases that match TRBD1. This CDR3 has 14 residues. CDR1 and CDR2 (germline): SGHVS, FNYEAQ. J was trimmed by 2 bases and V by 5 bases; bases with no gene match: 2. As DNA, the CDR3 is TGTGCCAGCAGCGCGGGACAGGGGGCCTACGAGCAGTACTTC. This gives the protein CASSAGQGAYEQYF.

The chain combines TRBV11-3 with TRBJ2-7; TRBD2 might be the D (5 bases). This CDR3 is 13 amino acids long. The germline CDR1 and CDR2 sequences are SGHNT and YENEEA. The V gene lost 5 bases and the J gene lost 5 bases, with 13 bases spanning the gap. The CDR3 sequence: CASSPGGVNEQYF. Written as DNA, the CDR3 is TGTGCCAGCAGCCCCGGAGGCGTCAACGAGCAGTACTTC.

The rearrangement joins TRBV6-5 to TRBJ2-2; D uncertain. Per the germline V gene, CDR1 is MNHEY and CDR2 is SVGAGI. The CDR3 is made up of 16 amino acids. Deletions cut 1 base from V and 4 bases from J, with 13 bases between. CDR3 coding DNA: TGTGCCAGCAGTTACTGGGTTGGAACGGGCACCGGGGAGCTGTTTTTT. It yields the protein CASSYWVGTGTGELFF.

The chain employs TRBV30 and TRBJ1-2, with 9 bases that match TRBD1. The germline CDR1 and CDR2 sequences are GTSNPN and SVGIG (reference sequence). Trimming at V came to 3 bases and at J to 8 bases, leaving 10 bases not matched to a gene. The CDR3 runs 14 residues. As DNA, the CDR3 is TGTGCCTGGAGAGCCGGGACAGGGCTTAGGGGCTACACCTTC. As protein: CAWRAGTGLRGYTF.

The CDR3 nucleotides are TGTGCCAGTAGTTCAACATTACAGGGTAAGGCGTACTTC. It is translated as CASSSTLQGKAYF. J is TRBJ2-7 and V is TRBV19; perhaps TRBD1 as D (6 bases). In germline, CDR1 is LNHDA, CDR2 SQIVND (reference sequence). Trimming took off 5 bases at V and 12 bases at J, with 20 bases between the two ends. The CDR3 extends over 13 amino acids. Filled out from reference TRBV19 and TRBJ2-7, the complete variable domain reads DGGITQSPKYLFRKEGQNVTLSCEQNLNHDAMYWYRQDPGQGLRLIYYSQIVNDFQKGDIAEGYSVSREKKESFPLTVTSAQKNPTAFYLCASSSTLQGKAYFGPGTRLTVT.

V gene TRBV6-5 combines with J gene TRBJ2-1; TRBD1 matches at 10 bases. With 0 bases clipped from V and 8 bases from J, the junction kept 7 bases outside the gene matches. CDR3 length: 16 residues. Germline CDR1 reads MNHEY; CDR2 reads SVGAGI. The CDR3 loop is CASSYSPGQGRHEQFF. Written as DNA, the CDR3 is TGTGCCAGCAGTTACTCACCGGGACAGGGGAGGCATGAGCAGTTCTTC.

The chain employs TRBV14 and TRBJ2-1; 7 bases align to TRBD2. Trimming cost V 0 bases and J 6 bases; bases outside gene matches: 8. The germline CDR1 and CDR2 sequences are SGHDN and FVKESK. The CDR3 is 16 amino acids. The CDR3 DNA sequence: TGTGCCAGCAGCCAAGATTTGGGGGAGGGAGGCAATGAGCAGTTCTTC. Its protein product is CASSQDLGEGGNEQFF.